A selection of T cell receptor beta chains follows, all from one sample in a study of blood T cells in healthy people across ages. TCRdb reprocessed the 5' RACE reads via MiXCR and lists one record per CDR3 protein. The table shows about 640,000 distinct CDR3 sequences, with around 54% occurring only once. The sample consisted of blood. Every receptor here comes from a man in his fifties or sixties in good health. The CDR3 runs from the conserved cysteine through the conserved F or W. D genes are given only for firm matches. Where a row states a size, it is once, few, many or the class of an expanded clone; other rows omit it.

-	TRBV2	-	TRBJ1-2	TGTGCCAGCAGTGATAAGGGATTTAGTGGCTACACCTTC	CASSDKGFSGYTF
-	TRBV12-3/TRBV12-4	TRBD1	TRBJ2-7	TGTGCCAGCAGTTTGGCAGGGGGCGGAAACATTCGGTACTTC	CASSLAGGGNIRYF
-	TRBV20-1	TRBD2	TRBJ2-7	TGCAGTGCGAGACTAGCGGGGCAGGGAACCCAGTACTTC	CSARLAGQGTQYF
-	TRBV21-1	-	TRBJ2-7	TGTGCCAGCAGCGCCAAGACTAGCGGGGGGGCAACCTACGAGCAGTACTTC	CASSAKTSGGATYEQYF
-	TRBV12-3/TRBV12-4	TRBD2	TRBJ2-1	TGTGCCAGCAGGTTTGTCACGGGGGGATACAGTGAGCAGTTCTTC	CASRFVTGGYSEQFF
-	TRBV18	-	TRBJ2-7	TGTGCCAGCTCTGGATCGACAACCTACGAGCAGTACTTC	CASSGSTTYEQYF
-	TRBV21-1	-	TRBJ1-2	TGTGCCAGCAGCAAAGGACCGAGGCCGGGGGACTATGGCTACACCTTC	CASSKGPRPGDYGYTF
-	TRBV20-1	TRBD1	TRBJ2-7	TGCAGTGCTAGGGACAGGGTGGGGAGTAGCTACGAGCAGTACTTC	CSARDRVGSSYEQYF
-	TRBV3-1	-	TRBJ1-5	TGTGCCAGCAGCCAAGGTGGGAGAAATCAGCCCCAGCATTTT	CASSQGGRNQPQHF
few	TRBV5-1	-	TRBJ2-1	TGCGCCAGCAGCTTGGAGGGCACCTACAATGAGCAGTTCTTC	CASSLEGTYNEQFF
-	TRBV5-1	-	TRBJ1-1	TGCGCCAGCAGCCCCTTTACGGGGGGGAACACTGAAGCTTTCTTT	CASSPFTGGNTEAFF
-	TRBV2	TRBD1	TRBJ1-5	TGTGCCAGCAGGGCTGGACAGGGCAATCAGCCCCAGCATTTT	CASRAGQGNQPQHF
-	TRBV5-1	-	TRBJ1-5	TGCGCCAGCAGCTTGGGAGGGACAAGCAATCAGCCCCAGCATTTT	CASSLGGTSNQPQHF
-	TRBV13	-	TRBJ1-2	TGTGCCAGCAGCCCTCCCCGACAAGGGGGCTATGGCTACACCTTC	CASSPPRQGGYGYTF
once	TRBV2	TRBD1	TRBJ1-2	TGTGCCAGCAACCCGGAGGAGGGGGCACTTAACTATGGCTACACCTTC	CASNPEEGALNYGYTF
-	TRBV20-1	-	TRBJ2-5	TGCAGTGCTAGGGGGGCTCGGGAGACCCAGTACTTC	CSARGARETQYF
few	TRBV5-1	-	TRBJ2-2	TGCGTCAGCAGCCCCGGAGGGGGTTCGAGCACCGGGGAGCTGTTTTTT	CVSSPGGGSSTGELFF
-	TRBV11-2	TRBD2	TRBJ2-1	TGTGCCAGCAGCCAAGGGACTAGCGGGGCGTATGAGCAGTTCTTC	CASSQGTSGAYEQFF